This is a list of T cell receptor beta chains from one sample in a study of Ad26.COV2.S vaccination and SARS-CoV-2 variants. Profiling relied on immunoSEQ multiplex PCR, and the TCRdb table lists in-frame clones only, not all of them. Among some 450,000 clones listed, 90% were seen once. The sample was peripheral blood, taken in a trial of Ad26.COV2.S vaccine versus placebo. The receptors originated from a person aged 18 to 65 who received the Ad26.COV2.S COVID-19 vaccine or a placebo. The CDR3 runs from the conserved cysteine through the conserved F or W. The D gene is left open where the match is weak. Some rows have no size entry. The others give once, few or many, or a class for an expanded clone.

d_call j_call cdr3_length v_call clone_size cdr3_aa cdr3_nt
TRBD2 TRBJ2-7 15 TRBV7-2 few CASSLRTSGIYEQYF TGTGCCAGCAGCCTGCGGACTAGCGGGATCTACGAGCAGTACTTC
. TRBJ2-7 16 TRBV7-9 few CASSSSPGLGTYEQYF TGTGCCAGCAGCTCCTCCCCGGGATTGGGGACCTACGAGCAGTACTTC
TRBD1 TRBJ2-7 15 TRBV7-2 . CASSLTPGGRYEQYF TGTGCCAGCAGCTTAACCCCAGGGGGCAGGTACGAGCAGTACTTC
TRBD2 TRBJ2-2 16 TRBV4-1 . CASSPLTSGRTGELFF TGCGCCAGCAGCCCCTTGACTAGCGGGAGAACCGGGGAGCTGTTTTTT
. TRBJ1-1 14 TRBV29-1 . CSACEGLSNTEAFF TGCAGCGCTTGTGAGGGACTCTCGAACACTGAAGCTTTCTTT
. TRBJ1-5 12 TRBV28 . CASSSSGLPQHF TGTGCCAGCAGTTCTAGCGGGCTCCCCCAGCATTTT
. TRBJ2-3 17 TRBV5-1 . CASSLGAAGPVTDTQYF TGCGCCAGCAGCTTAGGAGCAGCCGGGCCTGTAACAGATACGCAGTATTTT
TRBD1 TRBJ2-1 14 TRBV6-5 . CASRAQGANNEQFF TGTGCCAGCAGGGCCCAGGGGGCCAACAATGAGCAGTTCTTC
. TRBJ1-4 14 TRBV18 . CASSSSPGDEKLFF TGTGCCAGCTCATCTAGTCCCGGGGATGAAAAACTGTTTTTT
TRBD2 TRBJ2-3 16 TRBV5-1 . CASSGIAGSSTDTQYF TGCGCCAGCAGCGGTATAGCGGGATCTAGCACAGATACGCAGTATTTT
. TRBJ2-7 13 TRBV9 . CASSRDGTYEQYF TGTGCCAGCAGCCGGGACGGTACCTACGAGCAGTACTTC
TRBD2 TRBJ2-1 14 TRBV11-3 . CASSFGGSGGPLFF TGTGCCAGCAGCTTTGGCGGGAGCGGGGGGCCGCTGTTCTTC
. TRBJ2-3 14 TRBV27 . CASSLQVSTDTQYF TGTGCCAGCAGTTTACAGGTTAGCACAGATACGCAGTATTTT
TRBD1 TRBJ1-4 15 TRBV7-9 . CASSLRTGGSEKLFF TGTGCCAGCAGCCTCAGGACAGGAGGGTCTGAAAAACTGTTTTTT
. TRBJ2-2 13 TRBV27 . CASSIRGVGELFF TGTGCCAGCAGTATCCGAGGGGTCGGGGAGCTGTTTTTT
. TRBJ2-7 15 TRBV19 . CASRMGHSSSYEQYF TGTGCCAGTAGAATGGGACACTCTTCATCCTACGAGCAGTACTTC
. TRBJ1-5 16 TRBV7-8 once CASSLALPFPNQPQHF TGTGCCAGCAGCTTAGCGCTGCCTTTCCCAAATCAGCCCCAGCATTTT
. TRBJ1-2 13 TRBV7-8 . CASSSSSNYGYTF TGTGCCAGCAGCTCCTCTTCTAACTATGGCTACACCTTC
. TRBJ1-5 13 TRBV5-6 . CASSSDRDQPQHF TGTGCCAGCAGCAGCGACAGAGATCAGCCCCAGCATTTT
TRBD2 TRBJ2-2 14 TRBV6-2/TRBV6-3 . CASSRGLVAGELFF TGTGCCAGCAGCCGCGGACTAGTGGCCGGGGAGCTGTTTTTT
TRBD1 TRBJ1-2 13 TRBV30 once CAWTGTGYYGYTF TGTGCCTGGACCGGGACAGGCTACTATGGCTACACCTTC
. TRBJ2-3 13 TRBV5-1 . CASSLGGTDTQYF TGCGCCAGCAGCTTAGGGGGAACAGATACGCAGTATTTT
. TRBJ1-3 16 TRBV4-2 . CASSQVAGRAGNTIYF TGTGCCAGCAGCCAAGTGGCAGGGAGGGCTGGAAACACCATATATTTT
. TRBJ2-1 13 TRBV11-2 . CASSLAYNNEQFF TGTGCCAGCAGCTTAGCCTACAACAATGAGCAGTTCTTC
. TRBJ1-2 14 TRBV7-8 once CASSLWSGDYGYTF TGTGCCAGCAGCTTATGGTCAGGGGACTATGGCTACACCTTC
. TRBJ2-7 12 TRBV5-8 . CASSLVGYEQYF TGTGCCAGCAGCTTGGTGGGTTACGAGCAGTACTTC
. TRBJ2-7 13 TRBV5-6 . CASSFGNSYEQYF TGTGCCAGCAGCTTTGGGAACAGCTACGAGCAGTACTTC
. TRBJ2-2 11 TRBV4-3 . CASSQAGELFF TGCGCCAGCAGCCAAGCGGGGGAGCTGTTTTTT
TRBD2 TRBJ2-5 18 TRBV6-2/TRBV6-3 once CASSYSPITAGVEETQYF TGTGCCAGCAGTTACTCCCCTATTACAGCGGGAGTAGAGGAGACCCAGTACTTC
. TRBJ1-1 15 TRBV18 . CASSPYGTANTEAFF TGTGCCAGCTCACCCTACGGGACGGCGAACACTGAAGCTTTCTTT
TRBD1 TRBJ2-1 18 TRBV6-7 . CASSIYRDRVRSYNEQFF TGTGCCAGCAGCATATACCGGGACAGGGTGCGCTCCTACAATGAGCAGTTCTTC
TRBD2 TRBJ2-5 15 TRBV7-9 . CASTQREERGETQYF TGTGCCAGCACGCAGCGGGAGGAGAGGGGAGAGACCCAGTACTTC
. TRBJ2-7 15 TRBV3-1/TRBV3-2 . CASSQPGSGTYEQYF TGTGCCAGCAGCCAACCAGGGTCGGGTACCTACGAGCAGTACTTC
. TRBJ1-2 16 TRBV6-4 . CASRGVPPSLWWSYTF TGTGCCAGCAGGGGGGTCCCTCCTAGCTTATGGTGGAGCTACACCTTC
TRBD2 TRBJ2-2 16 TRBV7-6 . CASSQGTSLNTGELFF TGTGCCAGCAGCCAAGGGACTAGCTTGAACACCGGGGAGCTGTTTTTT
TRBD1 TRBJ2-1 16 TRBV7-2 . CASSLGDSPTLGEQFF TGTGCCAGCAGCTTAGGGGACAGCCCCACCCTTGGTGAGCAGTTCTTC
. TRBJ2-5 13 TRBV28 . CASSLGGWETQYF TGTGCCAGCAGTTTAGGGGGGTGGGAGACCCAGTACTTC
TRBD1 TRBJ2-5 15 TRBV11-3 once CASSSGQARGETQYF TGTGCCAGCAGCTCAGGACAGGCCAGGGGAGAGACCCAGTACTTC
TRBD1 TRBJ2-4 15 TRBV5-1 . CASSTTGTGIGIQYF TGCGCCAGCAGCACAACCGGGACAGGGATAGGTATTCAGTACTTC
. TRBJ1-2 14 TRBV19 once CASSIGTGLGGYTF TGTGCCAGTAGTATAGGGACCGGTTTGGGAGGCTACACCTTC
. TRBJ1-1 14 TRBV7-2 . CASSFTEANTEAFF TGTGCCAGCAGCTTCACAGAGGCGAACACTGAAGCTTTCTTT
. TRBJ2-2 14 TRBV28 . CASTPLSETGELFF TGTGCCAGCACCCCTCTCTCGGAGACCGGGGAGCTGTTTTTT
TRBD2 TRBJ2-3 17 TRBV6-1 few CASSEVQGGRGTDTQYF TGTGCCAGCAGTGAAGTTCAGGGCGGGAGAGGCACAGATACGCAGTATTTT